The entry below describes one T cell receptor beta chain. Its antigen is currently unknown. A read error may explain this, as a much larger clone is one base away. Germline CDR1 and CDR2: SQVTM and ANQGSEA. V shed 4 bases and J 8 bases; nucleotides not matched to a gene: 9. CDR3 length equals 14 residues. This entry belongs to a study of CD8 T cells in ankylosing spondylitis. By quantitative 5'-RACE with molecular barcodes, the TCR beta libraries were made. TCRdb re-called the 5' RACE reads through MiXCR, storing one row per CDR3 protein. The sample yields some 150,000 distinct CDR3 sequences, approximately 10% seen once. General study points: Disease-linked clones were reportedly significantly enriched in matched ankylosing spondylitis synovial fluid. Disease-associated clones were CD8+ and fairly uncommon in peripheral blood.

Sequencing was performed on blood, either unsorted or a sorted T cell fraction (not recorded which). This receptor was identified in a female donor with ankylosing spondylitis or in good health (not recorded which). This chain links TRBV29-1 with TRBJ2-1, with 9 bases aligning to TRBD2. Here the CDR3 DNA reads TGCAGCGTTGCCGGCGGGGGGGCCGGGGATGAGCAGTTCTTC. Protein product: CSVAGGGAGDEQFF.